This T cell receptor (beta chain) comes out of a study of monozygotic twins with inflammatory bowel disease. Overall study results and limits: Variability in patient repertoires may have come partly from differing immunosuppressive treatments. Distinct T cell subtypes could not be told apart.

CDR3 length: 13 amino acids. Eight separate reactions per sample served to make cDNA. Through template switching, UMIs that included a 6-nucleotide sample barcode were added. Each CDR3 protein gets one entry in TCRdb, which reprocessed the 5' RACE reads and gives no DNA. The listing records 200,000 to 250,000 distinct CDR3 sequences. Concerning this clonotype: Its antigen is as yet unknown.

The source material was blood. The rearrangement joins TRBV12-3 or TRBV12-4 to TRBJ2-7; TCRdb's assignment of TRBD1 cannot be checked, as there is no DNA. This receptor was taken from a human donor with ulcerative colitis or Crohn's disease, or a healthy co-twin of an affected twin (not recorded which). The CDR3 loop reads CASSPSGDYEQYF.